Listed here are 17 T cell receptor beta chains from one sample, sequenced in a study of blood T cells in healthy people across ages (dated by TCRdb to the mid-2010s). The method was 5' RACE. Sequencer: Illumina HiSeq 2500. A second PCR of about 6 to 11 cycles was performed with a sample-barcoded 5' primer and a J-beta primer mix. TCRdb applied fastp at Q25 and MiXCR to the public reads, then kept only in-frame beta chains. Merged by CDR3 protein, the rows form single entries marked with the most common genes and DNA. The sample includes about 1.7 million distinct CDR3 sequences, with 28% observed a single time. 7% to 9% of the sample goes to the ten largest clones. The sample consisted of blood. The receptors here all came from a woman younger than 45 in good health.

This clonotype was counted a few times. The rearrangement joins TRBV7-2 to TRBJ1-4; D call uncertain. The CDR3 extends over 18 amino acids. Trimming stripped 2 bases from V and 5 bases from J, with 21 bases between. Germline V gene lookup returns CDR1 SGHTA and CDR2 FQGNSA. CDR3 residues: CASSLSRVGPTGNEKLFF. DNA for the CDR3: TGTGCCAGCAGCTTAAGCCGCGTGGGTCCCACGGGAAATGAAAAACTGTTTTTT.

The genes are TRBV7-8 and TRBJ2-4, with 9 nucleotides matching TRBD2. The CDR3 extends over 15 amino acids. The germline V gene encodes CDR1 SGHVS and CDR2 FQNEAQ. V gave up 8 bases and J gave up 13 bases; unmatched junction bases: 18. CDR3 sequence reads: CASGPLAGSYNEQYF. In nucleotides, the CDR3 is TGTGCCAGCGGCCCCCTAGCGGGATCCTACAATGAGCAGTACTTC.

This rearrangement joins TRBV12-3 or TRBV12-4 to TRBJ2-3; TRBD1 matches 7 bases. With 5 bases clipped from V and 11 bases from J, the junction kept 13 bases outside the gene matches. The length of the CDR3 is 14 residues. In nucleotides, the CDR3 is TGTGCCAGCAGTCCCAGGGGGACCGCAGATGTGCAGTATTTT. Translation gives CASSPRGTADVQYF.

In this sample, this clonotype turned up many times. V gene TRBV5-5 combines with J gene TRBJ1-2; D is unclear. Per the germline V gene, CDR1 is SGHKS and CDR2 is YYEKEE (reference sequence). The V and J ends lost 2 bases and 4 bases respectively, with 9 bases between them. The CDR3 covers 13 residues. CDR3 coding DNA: TGTGCCAGCAGCTTTTGGCCTCCCTATGGCTACACCTTC. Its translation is CASSFWPPYGYTF.

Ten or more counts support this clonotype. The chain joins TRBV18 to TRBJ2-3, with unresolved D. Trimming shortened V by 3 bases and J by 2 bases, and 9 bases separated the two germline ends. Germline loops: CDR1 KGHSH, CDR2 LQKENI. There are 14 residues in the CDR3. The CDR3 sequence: CASSPGRTTDTQYF. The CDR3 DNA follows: TGTGCCAGCTCACCCGGCAGAACCACAGATACGCAGTATTTT.

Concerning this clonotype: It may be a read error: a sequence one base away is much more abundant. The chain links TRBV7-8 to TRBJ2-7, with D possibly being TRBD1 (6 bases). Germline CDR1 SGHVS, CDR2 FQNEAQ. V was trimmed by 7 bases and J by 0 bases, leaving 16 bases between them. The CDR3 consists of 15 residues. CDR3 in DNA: TGTGCCAGCAACTTTGGACAGCCCTCCTCCTACGAGCAGTACTTC. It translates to CASNFGQPSSYEQYF.

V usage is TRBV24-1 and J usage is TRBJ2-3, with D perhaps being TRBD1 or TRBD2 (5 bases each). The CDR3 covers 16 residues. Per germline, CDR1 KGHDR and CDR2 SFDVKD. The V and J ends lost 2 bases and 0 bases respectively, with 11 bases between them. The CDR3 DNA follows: TGTGCCACCAGTGATTCCGGGACGGCTAGCACAGATACGCAGTATTTT. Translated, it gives CATSDSGTASTDTQYF.

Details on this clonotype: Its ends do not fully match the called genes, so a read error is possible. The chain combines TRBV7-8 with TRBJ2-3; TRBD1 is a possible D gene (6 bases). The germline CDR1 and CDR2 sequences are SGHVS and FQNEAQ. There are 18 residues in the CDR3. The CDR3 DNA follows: TGTGCCGGCAGCTTATCATCCCTGGGGGCTGTCGTCGATGGTACGCAGTATTTT. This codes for CAGSLSSLGAVVDGTQYF.

The CDR3 DNA sequence: TGTGCCAGCAGTTTAAGATGGTTTAGGGTGCAAGAGACCCAGTACTTC. Translating it yields CASSLRWFRVQETQYF. This chain uses TRBV12-3 or TRBV12-4 with TRBJ2-5; no reliable D call. The CDR3 sequence is 16 residues long. Trimming shortened V by 2 bases and J by 2 bases, and 15 bases separated the two germline ends.

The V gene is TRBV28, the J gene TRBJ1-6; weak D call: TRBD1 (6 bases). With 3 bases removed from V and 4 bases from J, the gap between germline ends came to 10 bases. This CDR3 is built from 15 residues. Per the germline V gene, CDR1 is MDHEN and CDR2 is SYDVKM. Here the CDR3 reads CASSLVGQYNSPLHF. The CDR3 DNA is TGTGCCAGCAGTTTGGTGGGACAATATAATTCACCCCTCCACTTT.

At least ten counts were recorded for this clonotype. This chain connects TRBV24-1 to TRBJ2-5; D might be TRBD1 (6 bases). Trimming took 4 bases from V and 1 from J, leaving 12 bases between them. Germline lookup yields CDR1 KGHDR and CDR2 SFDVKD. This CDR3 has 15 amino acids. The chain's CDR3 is CATSDPGQTQETQYF. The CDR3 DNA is TGTGCCACCAGTGACCCCGGACAGACCCAAGAGACCCAGTACTTC.

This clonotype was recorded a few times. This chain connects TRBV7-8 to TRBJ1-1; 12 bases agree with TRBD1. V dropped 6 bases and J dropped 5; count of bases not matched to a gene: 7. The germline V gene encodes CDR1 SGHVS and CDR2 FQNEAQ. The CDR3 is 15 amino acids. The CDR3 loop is CASRLPGQGATEAFF. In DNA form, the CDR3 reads TGTGCCAGCAGGCTCCCGGGACAGGGGGCAACTGAAGCTTTCTTT.

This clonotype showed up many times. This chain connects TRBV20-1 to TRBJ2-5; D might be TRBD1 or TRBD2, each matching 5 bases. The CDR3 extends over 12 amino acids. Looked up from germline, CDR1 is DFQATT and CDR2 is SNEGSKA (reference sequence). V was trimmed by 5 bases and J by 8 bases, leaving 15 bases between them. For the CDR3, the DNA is TGCAGTGCTCCCGGGGCCACCGTAACCCAGTACTTC. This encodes CSAPGATVTQYF.

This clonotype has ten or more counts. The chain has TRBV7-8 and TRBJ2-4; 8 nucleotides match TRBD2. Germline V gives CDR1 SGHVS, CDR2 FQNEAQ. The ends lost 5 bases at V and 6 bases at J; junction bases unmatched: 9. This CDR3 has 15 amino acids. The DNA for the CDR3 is TGTGCCAGCAGCCCGACGGGGGGGACGGGAAACATTCAGTACTTC. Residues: CASSPTGGTGNIQYF.

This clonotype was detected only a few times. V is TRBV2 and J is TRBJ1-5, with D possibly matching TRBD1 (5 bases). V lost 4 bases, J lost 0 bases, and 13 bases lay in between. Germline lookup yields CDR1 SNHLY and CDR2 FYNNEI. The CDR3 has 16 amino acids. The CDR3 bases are TGTGCCAGCAGTGGGGGACGGACTCATAGCAATCAGCCCCAGCATTTT. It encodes CASSGGRTHSNQPQHF.

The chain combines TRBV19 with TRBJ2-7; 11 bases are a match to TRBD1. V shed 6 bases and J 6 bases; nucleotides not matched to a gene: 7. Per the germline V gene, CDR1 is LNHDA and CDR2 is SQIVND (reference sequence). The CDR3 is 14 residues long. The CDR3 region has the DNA TGTGCCAGTAGCTCACGGACAGGGGGCGGCGAGCAGTACTTC. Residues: CASSSRTGGGEQYF.

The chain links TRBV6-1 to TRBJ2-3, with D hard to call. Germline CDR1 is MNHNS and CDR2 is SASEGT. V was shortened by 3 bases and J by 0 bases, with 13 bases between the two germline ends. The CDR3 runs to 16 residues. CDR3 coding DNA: TGTGCCAGCAGTGAGTTTATGGGCGATAGCACAGATACGCAGTATTTT. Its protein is CASSEFMGDSTDTQYF.